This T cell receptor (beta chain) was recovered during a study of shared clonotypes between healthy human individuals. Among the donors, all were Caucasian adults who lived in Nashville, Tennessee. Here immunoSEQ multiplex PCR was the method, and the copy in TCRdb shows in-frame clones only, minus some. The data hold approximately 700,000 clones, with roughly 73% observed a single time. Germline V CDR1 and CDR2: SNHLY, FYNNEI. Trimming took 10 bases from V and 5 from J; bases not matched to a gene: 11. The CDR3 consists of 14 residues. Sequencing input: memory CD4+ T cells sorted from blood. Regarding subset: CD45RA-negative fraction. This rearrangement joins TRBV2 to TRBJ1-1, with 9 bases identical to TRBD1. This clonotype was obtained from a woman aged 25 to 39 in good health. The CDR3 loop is CATDRGEVGTEAFF. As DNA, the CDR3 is TGTGCCACTGACAGGGGGGAAGTGGGTACTGAAGCTTTCTTT. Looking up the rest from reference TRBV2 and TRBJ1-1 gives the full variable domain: EPEVTQTPSHQVTQMGQEVILRCVPISNHLYFYWYRQILGQKVEFLVSFYNNEISEKSEIFDDQFSVERPDGSNFTLKIRSTKLEDSAMYFCATDRGEVGTEAFFGQGTRLTVV.